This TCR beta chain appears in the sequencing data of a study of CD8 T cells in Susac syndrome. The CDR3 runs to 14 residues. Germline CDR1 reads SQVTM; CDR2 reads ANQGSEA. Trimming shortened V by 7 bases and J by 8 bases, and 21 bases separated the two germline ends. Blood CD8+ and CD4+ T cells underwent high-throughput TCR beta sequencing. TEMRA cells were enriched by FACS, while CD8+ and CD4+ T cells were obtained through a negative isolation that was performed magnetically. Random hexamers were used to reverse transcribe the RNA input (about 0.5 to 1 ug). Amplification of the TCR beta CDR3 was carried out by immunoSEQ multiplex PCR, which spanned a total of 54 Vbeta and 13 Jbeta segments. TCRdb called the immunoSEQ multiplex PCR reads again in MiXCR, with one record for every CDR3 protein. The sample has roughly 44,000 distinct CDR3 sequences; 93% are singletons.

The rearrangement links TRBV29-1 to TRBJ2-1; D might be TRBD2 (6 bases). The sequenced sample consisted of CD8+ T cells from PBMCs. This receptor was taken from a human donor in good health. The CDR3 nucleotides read TGCAGCGCTGGGGGGAGTGTCACTGGGGATGAGCAGTTCTTC. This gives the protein CSAGGSVTGDEQFF.